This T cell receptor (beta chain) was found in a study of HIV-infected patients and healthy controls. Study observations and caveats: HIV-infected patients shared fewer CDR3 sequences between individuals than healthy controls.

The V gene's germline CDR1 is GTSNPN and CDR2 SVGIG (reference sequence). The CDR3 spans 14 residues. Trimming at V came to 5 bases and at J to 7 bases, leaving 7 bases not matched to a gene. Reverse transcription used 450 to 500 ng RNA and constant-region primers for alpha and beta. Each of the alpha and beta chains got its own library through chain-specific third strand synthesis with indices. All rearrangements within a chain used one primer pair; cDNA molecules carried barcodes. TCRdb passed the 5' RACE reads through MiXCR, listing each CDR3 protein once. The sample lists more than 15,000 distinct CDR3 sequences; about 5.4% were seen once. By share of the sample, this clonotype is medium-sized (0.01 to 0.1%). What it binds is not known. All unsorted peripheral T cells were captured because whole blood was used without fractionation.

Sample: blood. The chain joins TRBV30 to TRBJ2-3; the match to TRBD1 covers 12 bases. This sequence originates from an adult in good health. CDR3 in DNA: TGTGCCTGGTCCCAGGGACAGGGGGCGTATACGCAGTATTTT. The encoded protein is CAWSQGQGAYTQYF.